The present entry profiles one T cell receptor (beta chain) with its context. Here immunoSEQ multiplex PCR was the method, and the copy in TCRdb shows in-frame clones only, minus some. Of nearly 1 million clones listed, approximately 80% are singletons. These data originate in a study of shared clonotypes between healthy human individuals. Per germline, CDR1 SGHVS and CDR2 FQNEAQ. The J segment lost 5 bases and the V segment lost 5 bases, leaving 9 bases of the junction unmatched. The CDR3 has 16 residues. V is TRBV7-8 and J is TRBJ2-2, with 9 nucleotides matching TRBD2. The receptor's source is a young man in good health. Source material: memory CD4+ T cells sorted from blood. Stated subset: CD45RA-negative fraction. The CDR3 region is CASSPRGAGGTGELFF. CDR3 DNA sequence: TGTGCCAGCAGCCCCCGGGGAGCGGGAGGTACCGGGGAGCTGTTTTTT.